This T cell receptor (beta chain) was observed in a study of T-cell memory formation after mild COVID-19. Study overall: Largely, the TCR clusters proved donor specific. Overall study results and limits: Clones that contracted from day 15 to 85 had balanced CD4/CD8; later expanders were CD4+ biased. Clones that contracted clustered mainly in CM and EM if CD4+ and in EMRA if CD8+.

Comment on this clonotype: What it binds is not known.

The CDR3 has 13 residues. The germline V and J ends were trimmed by 3 bases and 3 bases, with 6 bases remaining between them. 5'RACE primed at constant segments yielded TCR alpha and TCR beta cDNA libraries bearing sample barcodes and UMIs. TCRdb reanalysed the 5' RACE reads using MiXCR and keeps one entry per CDR3 protein. The sample carries about 620,000 distinct CDR3 sequences, about a sixth recorded once. This clonotype was obtained from an adult woman who had mild COVID-19 (a few samples of this study predate the infection). Cell type and time point are not known. The material sequenced was PBMCs or a T cell subset sorted from them (not recorded which). V usage is TRBV12-3 or TRBV12-4 and J usage is TRBJ2-1; D uncertain. CDR3 loop: CASSLQIYNEQFF. CDR3 bases: TGTGCCAGCAGTTTGCAGATCTACAATGAGCAGTTCTTC.